The 3 T cell receptor beta chains listed next were all sequenced from one sample in a study of T cell repertoires in cytomegalovirus infection. These receptors are not linked to any known antigen. One entry per CDR3 protein results from TCRdb running MiXCR on the reads. The data contain around 800,000 distinct CDR3 sequences, approximately 32% of them seen just once; the ten biggest clones take up roughly an eighth. The sample was cultured CD8+ T cells from PBMCs, taken from culture after CMV antigen stimulation. The receptors come from a human donor in good health (CMV status not recorded). Some clones in this sample may be carry-over from other donors' samples.

The gene calls are TRBV5-8 and TRBJ2-3; D unresolved. The V gene's germline CDR1 is SGHTS and CDR2 YDEGEE. The CDR3 has 11 amino acids. V gave up 1 base and J gave up 8 bases, with 5 bases separating them. Written as DNA, the CDR3 is TGTGCCAGCAGCTTGCCCCGTACGCAGTATTTT. Its protein product is CASSLPRTQYF. Full variable domain (rest looked up from reference TRBV5-8 and TRBJ2-3): EAGVTQSPTHLIKTRGQQATLRCSPISGHTSVYWYQQALGLGLQFLLWYDEGEERNRGNFPPRFSGRQFPNYSSELNVNALELEDSALYLCASSLPRTQYFGPGTRLTVL.

This chain connects TRBV2 to TRBJ1-4, with D maybe TRBD1 (5 bases). The length of the CDR3 is 15 residues. Trimming cost V 3 bases and J 3 bases, with 11 bases left between them. CDR1 SNHLY and CDR2 FYNNEI come from the germline V gene. For the CDR3, the DNA is TGTGCCAGCAGTGACGTGGGGGAATCTAATGAAAAACTGTTTTTT. It yields the protein CASSDVGESNEKLFF.

The chain combines TRBV5-4 with TRBJ1-2; TRBD1 matches at 12 bases. The CDR3 spans 14 residues. The V segment lost 3 bases and the J segment 8 bases; nucleotides outside the gene matches: 5. In germline, CDR1 is SGHNT, CDR2 YYREEE (reference sequence). Here the CDR3 reads CASSSGQGAGGYTF. The DNA for the CDR3 is TGTGCCAGCAGCTCGGGACAGGGGGCCGGGGGCTACACCTTC.